This paragraph reports one TCR beta chain. Its antigen remains unidentified. Sequencing was performed with immunoSEQ multiplex PCR; in TCRdb, only in-frame clones are kept and a portion is missing. The sample yields some 93,000 clones, over 75% seen once. This record comes from a study of graft-versus-host responses after intestinal transplantation. The sequence came from a human donor who received an intestinal transplant. The input for sequencing was unstimulated CD8+ T cells sorted from spleen or lymph node cells, taken before intestinal transplant.

CDR3 bases: TGCAGTGCCCAGTGGGGGGAGGAACTGTTTTTT. Its protein is CSAQWGEELFF. This chain joins TRBV20-1 and TRBJ1-4; TRBD1 is a possible D gene (5 bases). The CDR3 covers 11 residues. CDR1 is DFQATT, CDR2 SNEGSKA, per germline (reference sequence). The germline V and J ends were trimmed by 6 bases and 12 bases, with 14 bases remaining between them.